This TCR beta chain was observed in a study of blood T cell repertoires in COVID-19. Whole-study context: The United States, Italy and Spain supplied acute and convalescent COVID-19 samples. PBMCs, B-cell-depleted T cells, or T cells were the source of the cDNA or gDNA that made up the material.

How the authors handled the data: How many nucleated cells were present was estimated from reference gene primer amplification. Repertoires were generated with immunoSEQ multiplex PCR, while TCRdb's copy carries only in-frame clones and drops some. V and J calls and clone size are given by that table; D and trimming were obtained from the DNA. Of some 220,000 clones listed, 60% to 85% are singletons. Sequencing was carried out using peripheral blood. This clonotype originated in a woman in her 70s with acute or convalescent COVID-19.

For the CDR3, the DNA is TGCAGCGTTGTTTTAGTGGACAATGAGCAGTTCTTC. Protein product: CSVVLVDNEQFF. J is TRBJ2-1 and V is TRBV29-1, with unresolved D. Germline assignment: CDR1 SQVTM and CDR2 ANQGSEA. The CDR3 extends over 12 amino acids. V was cut by 4 bases and J by 5 bases, with 9 bases left in between.